This T cell receptor beta chain derives from a study of blood T cell repertoires in COVID-19. The wider study: Collection of acute and convalescent COVID-19 samples took place in the United States, Italy and Spain.

The CDR3 runs to 13 residues. After removal of 6 bases from V and 2 bases from J, the junction contained 1 base not matched to a gene. The repertoire was sequenced with immunoSEQ multiplex PCR; TCRdb's copy has only in-frame clones and lacks some. This sample has about 120,000 clones, with 80% to 90% found just once. The sequence was obtained from a woman between 65 and 79 years old with acute or convalescent COVID-19. The genes are TRBV12-3 or TRBV12-4 and TRBJ2-3; TRBD2 agrees at 8 bases. Sequenced sample: peripheral blood. The CDR3 spells CASRAGATDTQYF. CDR3 bases: TGTGCCAGCAGAGCGGGGGCCACAGATACGCAGTATTTT.